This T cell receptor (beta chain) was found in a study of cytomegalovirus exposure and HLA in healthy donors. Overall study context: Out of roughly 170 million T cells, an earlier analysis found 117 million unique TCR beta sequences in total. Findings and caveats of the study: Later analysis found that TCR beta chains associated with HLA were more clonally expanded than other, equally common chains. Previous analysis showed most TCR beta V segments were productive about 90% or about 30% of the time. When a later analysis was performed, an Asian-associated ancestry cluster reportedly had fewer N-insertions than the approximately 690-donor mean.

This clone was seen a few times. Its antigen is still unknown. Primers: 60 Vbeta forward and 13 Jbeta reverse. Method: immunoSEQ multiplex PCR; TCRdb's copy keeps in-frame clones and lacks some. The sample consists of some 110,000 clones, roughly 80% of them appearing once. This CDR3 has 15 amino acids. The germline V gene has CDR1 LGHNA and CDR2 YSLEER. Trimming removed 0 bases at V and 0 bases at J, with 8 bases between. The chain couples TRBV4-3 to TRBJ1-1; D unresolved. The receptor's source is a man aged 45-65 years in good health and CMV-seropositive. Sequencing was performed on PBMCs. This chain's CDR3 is CASSQERNLNTEAFF. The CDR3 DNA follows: TGCGCCAGCAGCCAAGAGCGAAACCTGAACACTGAAGCTTTCTTT.